Each of the 17 T cell receptor beta chains below was sequenced from the same sample in a study of blood T cell repertoires in COVID-19. Assay: immunoSEQ multiplex PCR; the TCRdb copy retains only in-frame clones and omits some. The sample contains approximately 26,000 clones, approximately 77% of which appear only once. The source material was peripheral blood. Receptors originate from a man older than 75 with active or convalescent COVID-19.

The J gene is TRBJ2-1, the V gene TRBV11-3; D might be TRBD2 (6 bases). The germline V gene encodes CDR1 SGHNT and CDR2 YENEEA. Trimming took off 5 bases at V and 0 bases at J, with 14 bases between the two ends. The CDR3 totals 16 residues. The CDR3 region is CASSPRGPSSYNEQFF. DNA for the CDR3: TGTGCCAGCAGCCCGCGGGGACCTAGCTCCTACAATGAGCAGTTCTTC.

The chain combines TRBV19 with TRBJ2-4; perhaps TRBD1 as D (5 bases). Per germline, CDR1 LNHDA and CDR2 SQIVND (reference sequence). The CDR3 spans 14 residues. V was shortened by 6 bases and J by 0 bases, with 9 bases between the two germline ends. The CDR3 DNA sequence: TGTGCCAGTAGGGACACCCTAGCCAAAAACATTCAGTACTTC. This gives the protein CASRDTLAKNIQYF.

The chain has TRBV6-4 and TRBJ2-1; TRBD2 matches at 9 bases. CDR1 is MRHNA, CDR2 SNTAGT, per germline. The trim removed 4 bases at V and 0 bases at J, leaving 4 bases unmatched. The CDR3 is made up of 16 amino acids. The CDR3 loop reads CASSGGSGSSYNEQFF. DNA of the CDR3: TGTGCCAGCAGTGGCGGTAGCGGGAGCTCCTACAATGAGCAGTTCTTC.

V usage is TRBV14 and J usage is TRBJ1-1, with 8 bases fitting TRBD1. V lost 0 bases to trimming and J lost 0 bases; unmatched junction nucleotides: 15. Germline lookup yields CDR1 SGHDN and CDR2 FVKESK. CDR3 size: 20 residues. Written as DNA, the CDR3 is TGTGCCAGCAGCCAAGATCAAAGATCAGTCGCAGGGGGCATGAACACTGAAGCTTTCTTT. Amino acid sequence: CASSQDQRSVAGGMNTEAFF. Full variable domain (remainder filled in from reference TRBV14 and TRBJ1-1): EAGVTQFPSHSVIEKGQTVTLRCDPISGHDNLYWYRRVMGKEIKFLLHFVKESKQDESGMPNNRFLAERTGGTYSTLKVQPAELEDSGVYFCASSQDQRSVAGGMNTEAFFGQGTRLTVV.

This clone has only a few counts. The chain links TRBV27 to TRBJ2-3; 12 bases are a match to TRBD2. Per the germline V gene, CDR1 is MNHEY and CDR2 is SMNVEV (reference sequence). The CDR3 runs 18 residues. Unmatched junction bases numbered 15, after V lost 7 bases and J lost 4 bases. The CDR3 DNA is TGTGCCAGCACCCCGGGACTAGCGGGTTTAAGTATCGCAGATACGCAGTATTTT. Translation: CASTPGLAGLSIADTQYF.

Here the CDR3 reads CASSQEGLGQLYYEQYF. The CDR3 DNA sequence: TGTGCCAGCAGCCAAGAGGGGTTGGGACAACTATACTACGAGCAGTACTTC. This rearrangement joins TRBV14 to TRBJ2-7; perhaps TRBD1 as D (6 bases). Looked up from germline, CDR1 is SGHDN and CDR2 is FVKESK. The ends were cut back, 0 bases at V and 3 bases at J, with 18 bases in the middle. The CDR3 is 17 amino acids.

The chain joins TRBV11-2 to TRBJ2-5; the D is unclear. Germline V lookup: CDR1 SGHAT, CDR2 FQNNGV. The germline V and J ends were trimmed by 2 bases and 4 bases, with 11 bases remaining between them. This CDR3 is built from 14 residues. The CDR3: CASSLTASGETQYF. CDR3 DNA sequence: TGTGCCAGCAGCTTAACGGCCTCAGGAGAGACCCAGTACTTC.

This clone was detected only once. The chain joins TRBV5-6 to TRBJ2-3; 8 positions agree with TRBD1. The CDR3 contains 18 residues. Trimming removed 0 bases from V and 1 base from J; junction bases left unmatched: 10. CDR1 SGHDT and CDR2 YYEEEE come from the germline V gene. The CDR3 region is CASSLGLFRTGRTDTQYF. CDR3 nucleotides: TGTGCCAGCAGCTTGGGTTTGTTCCGGACAGGGCGCACAGATACGCAGTATTTT.

The V call is TRBV2, the J call TRBJ2-7; D possibly corresponds to TRBD1 (6 bases). The CDR3 spans 15 residues. V lost 3 bases and J 0 bases, leaving 12 bases between the germline ends. CDR1 is SNHLY, CDR2 FYNNEI, per germline. CDR3 residues: CASSDFRGSSYEQYF. CDR3 bases: TGTGCCAGCAGTGATTTTAGGGGGTCCTCCTACGAGCAGTACTTC.

The rearrangement links TRBV5-5 to TRBJ1-1; D is undetermined. The germline CDR1 and CDR2 sequences are SGHKS and YYEKEE (reference sequence). The CDR3 length is 14 residues. Trimming stripped 4 bases from V and 3 bases from J, with 13 bases between. The CDR3 region is CASSPRGGYTEAFF. The CDR3 nucleotides are TGTGCCAGCAGCCCCCGTGGAGGGTACACTGAAGCTTTCTTT.

V usage is TRBV7-8 and J usage is TRBJ1-1; D may be TRBD1 (6 bases). The CDR3 totals 17 residues. Germline loops: CDR1 SGHVS, CDR2 FQNEAQ. Deletions cut 5 bases from V and 0 bases from J, with 19 bases between. In DNA, the CDR3 is TGTGCCAGCAGCCAGAGGACAGTTACCTTCCTGAACACTGAAGCTTTCTTT. The encoded protein is CASSQRTVTFLNTEAFF. Together with reference TRBV7-8 and TRBJ1-1, the CDR3 gives the full variable domain: GAGVSQSPRYKVAKRGQDVALRCDPISGHVSLFWYQQALGQGPEFLTYFQNEAQLDKSGLPSDRFFAERPEGSVSTLKIQRTQQEDSAVYLCASSQRTVTFLNTEAFFGQGTRLTVV.

The rearrangement links TRBV4-3 to TRBJ1-6; TRBD1 agrees at 9 bases. The germline CDR1 and CDR2 sequences are LGHNA and YSLEER. The CDR3 contains 15 residues. The V and J ends lost 5 bases and 10 bases, in that order; junction bases with no gene match: 9. CDR3 in DNA: TGCGCCAGCAGCTACTCCGGGACAGGGAAATCACCCCTCCACTTT. Translation gives CASSYSGTGKSPLHF.

J is TRBJ2-1 and V is TRBV27; the match to TRBD2 covers 12 bases. Germline-derived CDR1 and CDR2 are MNHEY and SMNVEV (reference sequence). V lost 5 bases and J lost 7; bases outside the gene matches: 9. The CDR3 spans 16 residues. Written as DNA, the CDR3 is TGTGCCAGCAGTCCATCACTAGCGGGGGGAGGGAATGAGCAGTTCTTC. Protein sequence: CASSPSLAGGGNEQFF.

This chain links TRBV7-2 with TRBJ1-5; D may be TRBD1 (5 bases). Trimming shortened V by 3 bases and J by 5 bases, and 8 bases separated the two germline ends. The CDR3 covers 13 residues. Germline CDR1 and CDR2: SGHTA and FQGNSA. The CDR3 region has the DNA TGTGCCAGCAGCTTCTGGGGGGATCAGCCCCAGCATTTT. Translation gives CASSFWGDQPQHF.

DNA of the CDR3: TGTGCCAGCAGTTTGGACAGCTATGGCTACACCTTC. It yields the protein CASSLDSYGYTF. J is TRBJ1-2 and V is TRBV12-3 or TRBV12-4, with D maybe TRBD1 (6 bases). The CDR3 sequence is 12 residues long. Trimming pared 3 bases from V and 4 bases from J, leaving 6 bases between.

The chain has TRBV5-4 and TRBJ1-2; 7 nucleotides line up with TRBD1. Trimming at V came to 3 bases and at J to 2 bases, leaving 1 base not matched to a gene. This CDR3 is built from 13 residues. The germline V gene has CDR1 SGHNT and CDR2 YYREEE (reference sequence). In DNA form, the CDR3 reads TGTGCCAGCAGCTGGGACAGAAACTATGGCTACACCTTC. It is translated as CASSWDRNYGYTF.

J is TRBJ2-3 and V is TRBV4-3, with TRBD2 identical over 11 bases. The V segment lost 1 base and the J segment 6 bases; nucleotides outside the gene matches: 9. CDR1 and CDR2 (germline): LGHNA, YSLEER. CDR3 length: 17 residues. In DNA form, the CDR3 reads TGCGCCAGCAGCCAAGTGATAGCGGGGGGGCCGGGGGATACGCAGTATTTT. It translates to CASSQVIAGGPGDTQYF.